A single sample gave rise to the 32 T cell receptor beta chains below, sequenced in a study of blood T cell repertoires in COVID-19. TCRdb's copy holds only in-frame clones and misses some; the assay was immunoSEQ multiplex PCR. In the table there are over 150,000 clones, approximately 80% of which are singletons. Sequencing used peripheral blood. Receptors were obtained from a man aged 55 to 70 with acute or convalescent COVID-19.

The rearrangement joins TRBV30 to TRBJ2-3; D might be TRBD1 (6 bases). CDR3 length: 14 amino acids. In germline, CDR1 is GTSNPN, CDR2 SVGIG (reference sequence). Trimming removed 4 bases from V and 3 bases from J, with 14 bases in between. The CDR3 sequence: CAWKDRHETDTQYF. In DNA form, the CDR3 reads TGTGCCTGGAAAGACAGGCATGAAACAGATACGCAGTATTTT.

This chain uses TRBV11-2 with TRBJ2-3, with TRBD1 matching 7 bases. V shed 4 bases, J shed 1 base, and the junction held 5 bases outside the gene matches. Germline V gene data show CDR1 as SGHAT and CDR2 as FQNNGV. This CDR3 comprises 15 residues. The CDR3 here is CASSSPGQRTDTQYF. CDR3 bases: TGTGCCAGCAGCTCGCCGGGACAGCGCACAGATACGCAGTATTTT.

The chain recombines TRBV5-1 with TRBJ1-5; 7 nucleotides match TRBD1. The CDR3 totals 15 residues. From germline, CDR1 is SGHRS and CDR2 YFSETQ. After removal of 0 bases from V and 5 bases from J, the junction contained 5 bases not matched to a gene. The CDR3 protein is CASSLEGRGDQPQHF. CDR3 nucleotides: TGCGCCAGCAGCTTGGAAGGCAGGGGGGATCAGCCCCAGCATTTT.

This chain uses TRBV11-2 with TRBJ2-1; TRBD1 matches 8 bases. J was trimmed by 3 bases and V by 1 base; bases with no gene match: 2. In germline, CDR1 is SGHAT, CDR2 FQNNGV. CDR3 length: 15 amino acids. The CDR3 DNA follows: TGTGCCAGCAGCTTAGGACAGGGGTTCTACAATGAGCAGTTCTTC. Translating gives CASSLGQGFYNEQFF.

The chain is built from TRBV30 and TRBJ1-4; D gene ambiguous. V lost 4 bases and J 5 bases, leaving 8 bases between the germline ends. From germline, CDR1 is GTSNPN and CDR2 SVGIG (reference sequence). The CDR3 runs to 12 residues. The CDR3 sequence is CAWTGGNEKLFF. CDR3 DNA sequence: TGTGCCTGGACCGGAGGCAATGAAAAACTGTTTTTT.

The rearrangement joins TRBV24-1 to TRBJ1-5; 7 nucleotides line up with TRBD1. From germline, CDR1 is KGHDR and CDR2 SFDVKD. The J segment lost 3 bases and the V segment lost 9 bases, leaving 16 bases of the junction unmatched. The CDR3 covers 17 residues. The CDR3 DNA follows: TGTGCCACCGCTCCGACAGGGACATTAGGCCACAATCAGCCCCAGCATTTT. Translation: CATAPTGTLGHNQPQHF.

The CDR3 loop reads CAISESGGAITGELFF. CDR3 DNA: TGTGCCATCAGTGAGTCAGGGGGGGCAATCACCGGGGAGCTGTTTTTT. The chain joins TRBV10-3 to TRBJ2-2; D is perhaps TRBD2 (7 bases). The germline V gene encodes CDR1 ENHRY and CDR2 SYGVKD. V was clipped by 0 bases and J by 4 bases, with 12 bases between them. The CDR3 runs to 16 residues.

The gene calls are TRBV28 and TRBJ1-5; D is ambiguous. There are 15 residues in the CDR3. The germline V gene has CDR1 MDHEN and CDR2 SYDVKM. V was pared by 6 bases and J by 1 base, with 13 bases between. The CDR3 reads CASRTRWSSNQPQHF. CDR3 DNA: TGTGCCAGCAGGACACGATGGTCGAGCAATCAGCCCCAGCATTTT.

The chain recombines TRBV6-1 with TRBJ2-1; tentatively, D is TRBD1 (6 bases). Trimming took off 4 bases at V and 8 bases at J, with 24 bases between the two ends. Germline-derived CDR1 and CDR2 are MNHNS and SASEGT. The CDR3 covers 17 residues. The CDR3 DNA is TGTGCCAGCAGTGGGAGCCCAGGGGACGTAAAGAGGTATGAGCAGTTCTTC. It encodes CASSGSPGDVKRYEQFF.

The chain recombines TRBV7-2 with TRBJ2-3; 9 bases are shared with TRBD2. There are 15 residues in the CDR3. CDR1 and CDR2 from the germline V gene are SGHTA and FQGNSA. Losses at the gene ends were 5 bases for V and 7 bases for J; bases not matched to a gene: 10. The CDR3 sequence is CASSPGLAGQNTQYF. CDR3 DNA sequence: TGTGCCAGCAGCCCTGGTCTAGCGGGGCAAAATACGCAGTATTTT.

The rearrangement links TRBV19 to TRBJ2-7; 8 nucleotides match TRBD2. Trimming cost V 5 bases and J 2 bases; bases outside gene matches: 8. CDR3 size: 15 residues. Germline loops: CDR1 LNHDA, CDR2 SQIVND (reference sequence). CDR3 coding DNA: TGTGCCAGTAGTCCCGGCGGGGGGAACCCCTACGAGCAGTACTTC. Amino acids: CASSPGGGNPYEQYF.

This clone came up once. The V call is TRBV7-3, the J call TRBJ2-1; TRBD2 is a possible D gene (5 bases). The germline V gene encodes CDR1 SGHTA and CDR2 FQGTGA. V was trimmed by 5 bases and J by 6 bases, leaving 20 bases between them. This CDR3 is 16 amino acids long. DNA for the CDR3: TGTGCCAGCAGCCCCCGTGGACTTTACTCGGGCAATGAGCAGTTCTTC. Amino acids: CASSPRGLYSGNEQFF.

This rearrangement joins TRBV3-1 (or the pseudogene TRBV3-2) to TRBJ2-3; D might be TRBD1 (5 bases). Germline CDR1 reads LGHDT; CDR2 reads YNNKEL (reference sequence). The CDR3 consists of 16 residues. V lost 0 bases and J 4 bases, leaving 14 bases between the germline ends. The CDR3 loop reads CASSQDSGALADTQYF. The CDR3, as DNA: TGTGCCAGCAGCCAAGATTCTGGGGCCTTGGCAGATACGCAGTATTTT.

The rearrangement links TRBV5-1 to TRBJ2-1; D is perhaps TRBD1 (5 bases). Germline V CDR1 and CDR2: SGHRS, YFSETQ. The CDR3 sequence is 16 residues long. V was cut by 2 bases and J by 5 bases, with 17 bases left in between. CDR3 loop: CASSFTNEGVNNEQFF. CDR3 bases: TGCGCCAGCAGCTTTACGAACGAAGGGGTTAACAATGAGCAGTTCTTC.

The chain couples TRBV18 to TRBJ2-7; D is uncertain. V dropped 1 base and J dropped 5 bases, with 6 bases sitting between them. This CDR3 has 12 residues. Germline V gene sequence: CDR1 KGHSH, CDR2 LQKENI. The CDR3 DNA follows: TGTGCCAGCTCACCACGGCAGAACGAGCAGTACTTC. Amino acids: CASSPRQNEQYF.

This sequence joins TRBV13 and TRBJ2-5; 11 nucleotides match TRBD1. This CDR3 region has 14 residues. In germline, CDR1 is PRHDT, CDR2 FYEKMQ (reference sequence). V gave up 5 bases and J gave up 2 bases; unmatched junction bases: 1. CDR3 in DNA: TGTGCCAGCAGCAGGGACAGGGGGCAAGAGACCCAGTACTTC. Protein product: CASSRDRGQETQYF.

This sequence joins TRBV4-2 and TRBJ2-3, with 8 bases identical to TRBD1. CDR1 and CDR2 (germline): LGHNA, YNFKEQ. The CDR3 runs to 16 residues. J lost 2 bases, V lost 1 base, and 5 bases had no gene match. The CDR3 spells CASSQASGGLTDTQYF. The CDR3 nucleotides read TGTGCCAGCAGCCAAGCATCAGGGGGCCTCACAGATACGCAGTATTTT.

The J gene is TRBJ2-7, the V gene TRBV19; 9 nucleotides line up with TRBD1. Germline values: CDR1 LNHDA, CDR2 SQIVND (reference sequence). This CDR3 is built from 18 residues. V gave up 3 bases and J gave up 5 bases; unmatched junction bases: 17. In DNA form, the CDR3 reads TGTGCCAGTAGTATGAGGGACAGGGCAATTAAGGAAGGCAACGAGCAGTACTTC. Translated, it gives CASSMRDRAIKEGNEQYF.

A single count supports this clone. This sequence joins TRBV5-4 and TRBJ1-2; 8 bases are a match to TRBD1. Trimming removed 3 bases from V and 0 bases from J; junction bases left unmatched: 4. The CDR3 has 15 residues. The V gene's germline CDR1 is SGHNT and CDR2 YYREEE (reference sequence). Here the CDR3 DNA reads TGTGCCAGCAGCTCACGACAGGGGACTAACTATGGCTACACCTTC. Translating gives CASSSRQGTNYGYTF. The full variable domain, in which reference TRBV5-4 and TRBJ1-2 provide the parts outside the CDR3, is ETGVTQSPTHLIKTRGQQVTLRCSSQSGHNTVSWYQQALGQGPQFIFQYYREEENGRGNFPPRFSGLQFPNYSSELNVNALELDDSALYLCASSSRQGTNYGYTFGSGTRLTVV.

This chain links TRBV10-2 with TRBJ2-5; 9 bases match TRBD2. From germline, CDR1 is WSHSY and CDR2 SAAADI. The CDR3 is made up of 16 amino acids. The junction had 9 bases not matched to a gene; V was cut back by 4 bases and J by 3 bases. CDR3 bases: TGCGCCAGCAGTGTTTCCCCGACTAGCGGTGAAGAGACCCAGTACTTC. Amino acid sequence: CASSVSPTSGEETQYF.

This clone has only a few counts. The V and J genes are TRBV27 and TRBJ1-5; 8 nucleotides line up with TRBD1. Germline CDR1 and CDR2: MNHEY and SMNVEV (reference sequence). With 6 bases clipped from V and 5 bases from J, the junction kept 3 bases outside the gene matches. There are 13 residues in the CDR3. This chain's CDR3 is CASRDRGDQPQHF. The CDR3 nucleotides are TGTGCCAGCAGAGACAGGGGAGATCAGCCCCAGCATTTT.

This chain connects TRBV7-2 to TRBJ2-7, with a possible D match to TRBD2 (6 bases). Trimming removed 2 bases from V and 7 bases from J, with 15 bases in between. Germline-derived CDR1 and CDR2 are SGHTA and FQGNSA. The CDR3 has 14 residues. The CDR3 DNA is TGTGCCAGCAGCTTACCGCGGGGAATTGGGGAGCAGTACTTC. Protein product: CASSLPRGIGEQYF.

The count of this clone is one. The chain carries TRBV12-3 or TRBV12-4 and TRBJ2-5; the D gene is possibly TRBD2 (5 bases). This CDR3 spans 13 amino acids. Trimming shortened V by 3 bases and J by 3 bases, and 8 bases separated the two germline ends. CDR3 DNA: TGTGCCAGCAGTTTGTACGGGGAAGAGACCCAGTACTTC. Translating it yields CASSLYGEETQYF.

This chain joins TRBV29-1 and TRBJ2-5, with 12 bases identical to TRBD2. Losses at the gene ends were 8 bases for V and 0 bases for J; bases not matched to a gene: 7. Germline V gene lookup returns CDR1 SQVTM and CDR2 ANQGSEA. The CDR3 covers 15 residues. The CDR3 spells CSLWTSGDYQETQYF. The CDR3 bases are TGCAGCTTGTGGACTAGCGGGGATTACCAAGAGACCCAGTACTTC.

V usage is TRBV18 and J usage is TRBJ1-1; D call uncertain. Trimming removed 2 bases at V and 6 bases at J, with 13 bases between. This CDR3 comprises 14 residues. Germline values: CDR1 KGHSH, CDR2 LQKENI. In nucleotides, the CDR3 is TGTGCCAGCTCACCAGACGGGAGGATCGCTGAAGCTTTCTTT. Protein product: CASSPDGRIAEAFF.

In DNA, the CDR3 is TGTGCCAGCAGTTACTCGGGGGGGGGCTACTACGAGCAGTACTTC. This gives the protein CASSYSGGGYYEQYF. The chain recombines TRBV6-2 or TRBV6-3 with TRBJ2-7; TRBD2 is a possible D gene (7 bases). Germline-derived CDR1 and CDR2 are MNHEY and SVGEGT. V was trimmed by 0 bases and J by 3 bases, leaving 12 bases between them. The CDR3 length is 15 residues.

There are a few counts of this clone. The gene calls are TRBV14 and TRBJ1-1; 8 bases agree with TRBD1. The CDR3 contains 16 residues. J gave up 0 bases and V 2 bases, and 5 bases lay outside the gene matches. Germline assignment: CDR1 SGHDN and CDR2 FVKESK. The CDR3 DNA reads as TGTGCCAGCAGCCAACTGTACAGGGGGATGAACACTGAAGCTTTCTTT. Translating it yields CASSQLYRGMNTEAFF. The variable domain in full, completed from reference TRBV14 and TRBJ1-1, reads EAGVTQFPSHSVIEKGQTVTLRCDPISGHDNLYWYRRVMGKEIKFLLHFVKESKQDESGMPNNRFLAERTGGTYSTLKVQPAELEDSGVYFCASSQLYRGMNTEAFFGQGTRLTVV.

The chain links TRBV10-3 to TRBJ2-5, with 7 bases fitting TRBD1. The CDR3 length is 15 residues. Germline CDR1 and CDR2: ENHRY and SYGVKD. J was trimmed by 3 bases and V by 4 bases; bases with no gene match: 8. The CDR3 loop is CAISGGDSLKETQYF. In DNA, the CDR3 is TGTGCCATCAGTGGAGGGGACAGCCTGAAAGAGACCCAGTACTTC.

The chain joins TRBV3-1 (or the pseudogene TRBV3-2) to TRBJ2-5; 15 bases align to TRBD2. Per the germline V gene, CDR1 is LGHDT and CDR2 is YNNKEL (reference sequence). With V trimmed by 1 base and J by 5 bases, 2 bases remained unmatched. The CDR3 is 16 residues long. The CDR3 sequence: CASSQAGLAGGETQYF. The CDR3 bases are TGTGCCAGCAGCCAAGCCGGACTAGCGGGGGGGGAGACCCAGTACTTC.

This clone has more than one count but fewer than ten. The chain links TRBV2 to TRBJ1-2; D possibly corresponds to TRBD1 (5 bases). CDR1 SNHLY and CDR2 FYNNEI come from the germline V gene. This CDR3 has 13 residues. Trimming stripped 4 bases from V and 5 bases from J, with 11 bases between. CDR3: CASSATDLYGYTF. CDR3 nucleotides: TGTGCCAGCAGTGCGACAGACTTGTATGGCTACACCTTC.

The CDR3: CASSLGPEVGYGYTF. CDR3 in DNA: TGTGCCAGCAGCTTAGGGCCCGAGGTTGGCTATGGCTACACCTTC. V gene TRBV7-2 combines with J gene TRBJ1-2; D gene unclear. The germline gives CDR1 SGHTA, CDR2 FQGNSA. The CDR3 sequence is 15 residues long. Trimming took 1 base from V and 4 from J, leaving 13 bases between them.

The V call is TRBV19, the J call TRBJ2-5, with no clear D. Trimming pared 6 bases from V and 0 bases from J, leaving 8 bases between. The germline V gene encodes CDR1 LNHDA and CDR2 SQIVND (reference sequence). The CDR3 is 13 residues long. The CDR3 loop reads CASSTQYQETQYF. The CDR3 coding sequence is TGTGCCAGTAGCACACAGTACCAAGAGACCCAGTACTTC.